Following are 22 T cell receptor beta chains from one sample sequenced in a study of shared clonotypes between healthy human individuals. The assay was immunoSEQ multiplex PCR, and TCRdb's table has in-frame clones only and misses some. This sample has hundreds of thousands of clones; around 97% occur once, and the top ten carry approximately 0.057%. Input material: naive CD4+ T cells sorted from blood. Noted subset: CD45RA+ positively selected. These TCRs come from a woman aged 25-40 years in good health.

The chain combines TRBV7-9 with TRBJ2-1; D is undetermined. Trimming stripped 5 bases from V and 5 bases from J, with 16 bases between. Looked up from germline, CDR1 is SEHNR and CDR2 is FQNEAQ (reference sequence). This CDR3 has 15 amino acids. The CDR3 loop reads CASSLYTTSHNEQFF. For the CDR3, the DNA is TGTGCCAGCAGCCTCTATACCACAAGCCACAATGAGCAGTTCTTC.

The chain links TRBV7-9 to TRBJ2-3; D unresolved. Looked up from germline, CDR1 is SEHNR and CDR2 is FQNEAQ (reference sequence). Trimming took 2 bases from V and 4 from J, leaving 16 bases between them. This CDR3 contains 16 residues. CDR3 sequence (DNA): TGTGCCAGCAGCTTAAACCCCGCGCTAGTTTCAGATACGCAGTATTTT. Translating gives CASSLNPALVSDTQYF.

The V call is TRBV19, the J call TRBJ2-7; tentatively, D is TRBD2 (5 bases). The CDR3 contains 17 residues. Germline CDR1 is LNHDA and CDR2 is SQIVND (reference sequence). Deletions cut 0 bases from V and 2 bases from J, with 17 bases between. This chain's CDR3 is CASSIDLPSGYTYEQYF. The CDR3 bases are TGTGCCAGTAGTATAGATCTTCCCAGCGGATACACCTACGAGCAGTACTTC.

CDR3 bases: TGTGCCAGCAGTCCTACCTCAGACGCTGGAAACACCATATATTTT. It codes for CASSPTSDAGNTIYF. This rearrangement joins TRBV6-5 to TRBJ1-3; D not resolved. The CDR3 is 15 residues long. The germline V gene encodes CDR1 MNHEY and CDR2 SVGAGI. Trimming shortened V by 5 bases and J by 2 bases, and 13 bases separated the two germline ends.

The genes are TRBV28 and TRBJ1-1; 7 bases are a match to TRBD1. V lost 2 bases, J lost 8 bases, and 5 bases stayed unmatched. The CDR3 contains 13 residues. CDR1 is MDHEN, CDR2 SYDVKM, per germline. This chain's CDR3 is CASSLAGTVEAFF. CDR3 DNA sequence: TGTGCCAGCAGTTTAGCCGGGACAGTGGAAGCTTTCTTT.

This chain joins TRBV28 and TRBJ2-3, with 7 bases matching TRBD2. Germline V lookup: CDR1 MDHEN, CDR2 SYDVKM. This CDR3 has 16 amino acids. V was pared by 6 bases and J by 4 bases, with 13 bases of the junction left unmatched. This CDR3 reads CASSSRGERKADTQYF. DNA for the CDR3: TGTGCCAGCAGCTCCCGGGGGGAGAGGAAAGCAGATACGCAGTATTTT.

This clone has just one count. This chain connects TRBV4-1 to TRBJ2-7; D may match TRBD1 or TRBD2 (7 bases each). V gave up 5 bases and J gave up 7 bases, with 18 bases separating them. Germline CDR1 and CDR2: MGHRA and YSYEKL. The length of the CDR3 is 14 residues. The CDR3 DNA reads as TGCGCCAGCAGCAACGGACAGGCCGGGGGGGAGCAGTACTTC. It yields the protein CASSNGQAGGEQYF.

V usage is TRBV14 and J usage is TRBJ1-2; D call uncertain. Trimming removed 4 bases from V and 4 bases from J, with 10 bases in between. The CDR3 runs to 13 residues. Germline CDR1 reads SGHDN; CDR2 reads FVKESK. CDR3: CASSPGQFYGYTF. CDR3 sequence (DNA): TGTGCCAGCAGCCCCGGGCAGTTCTATGGCTACACCTTC.

The count of this clone is one. The chain is built from TRBV7-6 and TRBJ2-5; a weak D match, TRBD2 (5 bases). The DNA matches TRBJ2-7 better at its end, which makes the J call doubtful. The CDR3 is made up of 14 amino acids. The germline V gene encodes CDR1 SGHVS and CDR2 FNYEAQ. The CDR3 reads CASVERTFSYEQYF. The DNA for the CDR3 is TGTGCCAGCGTAGAGCGGACCTTCTCCTACGAGCAGTACTTC.

The rearrangement links TRBV28 to TRBJ1-4; 7 bases are a match to TRBD1. The CDR3 consists of 14 residues. CDR1 MDHEN and CDR2 SYDVKM come from the germline V gene. The V segment lost 6 bases and the J segment 5 bases; nucleotides outside the gene matches: 6. CDR3 in DNA: TGTGCCAGCAGCAACGGGGACAGAAATGAAAAACTGTTTTTT. Protein: CASSNGDRNEKLFF.

V usage is TRBV10-3 and J usage is TRBJ1-5; the match to TRBD1 covers 11 bases. With V trimmed by 3 bases and J by 6 bases, 10 bases remained unmatched. Germline V lookup: CDR1 ENHRY, CDR2 SYGVKD. The CDR3 sequence is 17 residues long. CDR3: CAISDSYRTGGTQPQHF. CDR3 nucleotide sequence: TGTGCCATCAGTGATTCCTACAGGACAGGGGGCACTCAGCCCCAGCATTTT.

The chain employs TRBV27 and TRBJ2-7; D unclear. V was trimmed by 3 bases and J by 3 bases, leaving 9 bases between them. The CDR3 is 13 amino acids. Germline values: CDR1 MNHEY, CDR2 SMNVEV (reference sequence). CDR3 coding DNA: TGTGCCAGCAGTTTTACAGATAGCTACGAGCAGTACTTC. This codes for CASSFTDSYEQYF.

This clone showed up just once. The rearrangement links TRBV14 to TRBJ1-2; 7 bases line up with TRBD1. CDR3 length: 15 amino acids. CDR1 is SGHDN, CDR2 FVKESK, per germline. V lost 0 bases to trimming and J lost 8 bases; unmatched junction nucleotides: 9. The CDR3 sequence: CASSQDLGGGVGYTF. In nucleotides, the CDR3 is TGTGCCAGCAGCCAAGATCTTGGAGGGGGCGTCGGCTACACCTTC. Together with reference TRBV14 and TRBJ1-2, the CDR3 gives the full variable domain: EAGVTQFPSHSVIEKGQTVTLRCDPISGHDNLYWYRRVMGKEIKFLLHFVKESKQDESGMPNNRFLAERTGGTYSTLKVQPAELEDSGVYFCASSQDLGGGVGYTFGSGTRLTVV.

V gene TRBV18 combines with J gene TRBJ2-5, with unresolved D. Germline assignment: CDR1 KGHSH and CDR2 LQKENI. The CDR3 runs 13 residues. Trimming shortened V by 6 bases and J by 5 bases, and 13 bases separated the two germline ends. In DNA, the CDR3 is TGTGCCAGCTCCCCCGGTCCACGGGAGACCCAGTACTTC. Encoded protein: CASSPGPRETQYF.

V is TRBV28 and J is TRBJ1-6, with no clear D. Germline-derived CDR1 and CDR2 are MDHEN and SYDVKM. Trimming shortened V by 6 bases and J by 4 bases, and 16 bases separated the two germline ends. The CDR3 is made up of 16 amino acids. The CDR3 sequence: CASRPSGSDYNSPLHF. The CDR3 nucleotides are TGTGCCAGCAGACCCTCGGGCAGCGATTATAATTCACCCCTCCACTTT.

V gene TRBV7-6 combines with J gene TRBJ2-3; a possible D gene is TRBD2 (6 bases). Trimming stripped 0 bases from V and 4 bases from J, with 14 bases between. CDR1 and CDR2 from the germline V gene are SGHVS and FNYEAQ. The CDR3 extends over 16 amino acids. The CDR3 DNA sequence: TGTGCCAGCAGCTTAGCGCAGGCGGGATTCCCAGATACGCAGTATTTT. Its protein product is CASSLAQAGFPDTQYF.

This rearrangement joins TRBV7-2 to TRBJ1-1, with D perhaps TRBD1 (5 bases). In germline, CDR1 is SGHTA, CDR2 FQGNSA. This CDR3 contains 15 residues. V gave up 1 base and J gave up 3 bases, with 12 bases separating them. The CDR3 DNA reads as TGTGCCAGCAGCTTAGTATGGGGGGATCACACTGAAGCTTTCTTT. Residues: CASSLVWGDHTEAFF.

The chain couples TRBV29-1 to TRBJ2-5, with 8 bases that match TRBD1. The CDR3 contains 13 residues. Germline CDR1 SQVTM, CDR2 ANQGSEA. V was clipped by 8 bases and J by 4 bases; unmatched bases: 9. CDR3 protein: CSLQGARRETQYF. The CDR3 DNA sequence: TGCAGCCTTCAGGGGGCAAGGAGAGAGACCCAGTACTTC.

This sequence joins TRBV10-1 and TRBJ2-7, with D uncertain. This CDR3 comprises 15 residues. Per germline, CDR1 WNHNN and CDR2 SYGVQD (reference sequence). V was cut by 4 bases and J by 6 bases, with 19 bases left in between. CDR3 sequence: CASSGSRSPAREQYF. The CDR3, as DNA: TGCGCCAGCAGTGGTAGTAGGAGTCCCGCGCGCGAGCAGTACTTC.

A word on this clone: It is unclear where the CDR3 begins or ends on the DNA, so no DNA is shown, and the CDR3 is as TCRdb lists it. The chain links TRBV28 to TRBJ1-6; TRBD1 reflects the table's D call only, with no check against the DNA. The germline V gene encodes CDR1 MDHEN and CDR2 SYDVKM. The CDR3 has 14 residues if both end residues are counted. The CDR3 loop reads CASILGAPNSPLHF.

The chain is built from TRBV6-1 and TRBJ2-7, with D uncertain. The germline V gene encodes CDR1 MNHNS and CDR2 SASEGT. The CDR3 extends over 14 amino acids. V dropped 6 bases and J dropped 2 bases, with 14 bases sitting between them. Here the CDR3 DNA reads TGTGCCAGCAGCCTTACGGACGGAGCCTACGAGCAGTACTTC. Amino acids: CASSLTDGAYEQYF.

This clone was picked up one time. V is TRBV15 and J is TRBJ2-5; TRBD2 might be the D (5 bases). The CDR3 is made up of 14 amino acids. The V gene's germline CDR1 is LNHNV and CDR2 YYDKDF (reference sequence). V dropped 0 bases and J dropped 4 bases, with 9 bases sitting between them. In DNA form, the CDR3 reads TGTGCCACCAGCAGAGATCCGGGGTCAGAGACCCAGTACTTC. Translation gives CATSRDPGSETQYF.